Ten or more counts support the clone carrying this TCR beta chain. What it binds is unknown. The data derive from a study of metastatic and nonmetastatic thyroid tumors. Study details: Across blood and tumor or nodule tissue, repertoires from malignant and benign thyroid patients were compared with one another. General study points: TCR beta diversity was reportedly significantly higher in malignant thyroid tumors than benign nodules, in blood and tumor.

Germline CDR1 and CDR2: ENHRY and SYGVKD. Unmatched junction bases numbered 5, after V lost 2 bases and J lost 5 bases. The CDR3 is made up of 15 amino acids. Original data processing: Construction of a distant-metastasis classifier for papillary thyroid cancer relied on CDR3 differences across clinicopathological groups. From the PCR reads, TCRdb re-called clones with MiXCR. The V and J calls shown here were made by TCRdb, not taken from the authors' results. Counted here are roughly 20,000 clones, about a quarter occurring once; the ten biggest clones make up about 20%. Ahead of thyroid surgery, no patient had received treatment of any kind.

The source is a female donor with papillary thyroid cancer or a benign thyroid nodule (not recorded which). Some clones in this sample may be carry-over from other donors' samples. The V gene is TRBV10-3, the J gene TRBJ1-4; the match to TRBD1 covers 7 bases. What was sequenced was blood. CDR3 in DNA: TGTGCCATCAGTGAGAATCAGGGGGAGAATGAAAAACTGTTTTTT. As protein: CAISENQGENEKLFF.